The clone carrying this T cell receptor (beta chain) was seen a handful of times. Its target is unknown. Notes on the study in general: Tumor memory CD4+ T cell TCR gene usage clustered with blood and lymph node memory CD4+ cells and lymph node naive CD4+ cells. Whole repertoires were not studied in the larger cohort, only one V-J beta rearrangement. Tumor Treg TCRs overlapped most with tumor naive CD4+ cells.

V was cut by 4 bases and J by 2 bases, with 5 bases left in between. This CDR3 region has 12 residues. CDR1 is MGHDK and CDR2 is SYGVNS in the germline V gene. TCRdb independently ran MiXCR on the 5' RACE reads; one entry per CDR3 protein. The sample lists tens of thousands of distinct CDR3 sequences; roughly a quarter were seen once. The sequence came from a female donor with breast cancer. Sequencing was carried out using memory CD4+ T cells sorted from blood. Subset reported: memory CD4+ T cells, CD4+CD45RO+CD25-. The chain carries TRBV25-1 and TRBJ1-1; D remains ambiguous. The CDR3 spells CASSVYNTEAFF. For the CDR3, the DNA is TGTGCCAGCAGTGTATATAACACTGAAGCTTTCTTT.